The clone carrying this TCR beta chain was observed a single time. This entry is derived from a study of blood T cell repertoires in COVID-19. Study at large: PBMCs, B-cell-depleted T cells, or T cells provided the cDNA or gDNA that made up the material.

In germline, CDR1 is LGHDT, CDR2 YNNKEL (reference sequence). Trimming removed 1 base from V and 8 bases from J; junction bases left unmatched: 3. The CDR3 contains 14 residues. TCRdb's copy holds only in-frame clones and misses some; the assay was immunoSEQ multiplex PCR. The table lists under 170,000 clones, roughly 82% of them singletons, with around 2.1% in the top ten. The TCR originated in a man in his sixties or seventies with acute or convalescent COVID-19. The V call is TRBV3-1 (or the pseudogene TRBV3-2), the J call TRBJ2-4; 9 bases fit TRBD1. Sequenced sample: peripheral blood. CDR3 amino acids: CASSQGDRGDIQYF. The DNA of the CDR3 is TGTGCCAGCAGCCAAGGAGACAGGGGGGACATTCAGTACTTC.